This TCR beta chain originates from a study of cytomegalovirus exposure and HLA in healthy donors. This CDR3 is built from 15 residues. Trimming took off 10 bases at V and 10 bases at J, with 26 bases between the two ends. CDR1 is LNHDA, CDR2 SQIVND, per germline (reference sequence). Amplification used 60 Vbeta primers and 13 Jbeta primers. Authors' analysis steps: It was a later analysis that counted some 80 million unique TCR beta chains, of which around 11 million were shared. Only in-frame clones appear in the TCRdb table, and some are missing; sequencing was by immunoSEQ multiplex PCR. Clone size and the V and J calls come from that table; the DNA yielded D and trimming. Of approximately 160,000 clones listed, 64% are singletons.

The specimen sequenced was PBMCs. This TCR was sampled from a woman younger than 45 in good health and CMV-seropositive. The rearrangement joins TRBV19 to TRBJ1-5, with TRBD1 as a possible D gene (5 bases). The DNA of the CDR3 is TGTGCCACGAAGGGAGGCCGGGACTCCCGTCTACCCCAGCATTTT. It codes for CATKGGRDSRLPQHF.